Listed here are 2 T cell receptor beta chains from one sample, sequenced in a study of early T cells in non-severe SARS-CoV-2 infection. Each CDR3 protein is one row after TCRdb ran MiXCR on the 5' RACE reads. The sample comprises tens of thousands of distinct CDR3 sequences, approximately 10% of which are singletons, and less than 3.5% rests with the top ten. The input for sequencing was whole blood, taken at baseline. The source is an adult who was a healthcare worker with PCR-confirmed SARS-CoV-2 infection or an uninfected control (not recorded which).

This clonotype was recorded a few times. The rearrangement joins TRBV5-1 to TRBJ1-6, with 10 positions matching TRBD1. J lost 13 bases, V lost 0 bases, and 4 bases had no gene match. The CDR3 runs to 14 residues. Germline values: CDR1 SGHRS, CDR2 YFSETQ. The CDR3 protein is CASSLEGTGAPLHF. The CDR3 DNA reads TGCGCCAGCAGCTTGGAGGGGACAGGGGCCCCCCTCCACTTT.

The chain uses TRBV7-2 and TRBJ2-2; unclear D gene. The CDR3 is made up of 13 amino acids. Germline loops: CDR1 SGHTA, CDR2 FQGNSA. Deletions cut 1 base from V and 7 bases from J, with 7 bases between. CDR3 protein: CASSLEGFGELFF. In DNA form, the CDR3 reads TGTGCCAGCAGCTTAGAGGGTTTCGGGGAGCTGTTTTTT.